The 4 T cell receptor beta chains presented below share a single source sample, sequenced in a study of T cell repertoires in cytomegalovirus infection. MiXCR was run by TCRdb on the reads, yielding one entry per CDR3 protein. Here the sample spans 110,000 or so distinct CDR3 sequences, around 30% being singletons. Which antigens these TCRs recognize remains unknown. The material sequenced was CD8+ T cells from cultured PBMCs, taken from culture after CMV antigen stimulation. The receptors originated from a human donor in good health (CMV status not recorded). Some clones in this sample may be carry-over from other donors' samples.

This clonotype was counted between two and nine times. The chain recombines TRBV29-1 with TRBJ2-2; perhaps D is TRBD1 or TRBD2 (6 bases each). This CDR3 spans 14 amino acids. The ends were cut back, 6 bases at V and 0 bases at J, with 11 bases in the middle. The germline V gene encodes CDR1 SQVTM and CDR2 ANQGSEA. The chain's CDR3 is CSVGGQANTGELFF. Here the CDR3 DNA reads TGCAGCGTGGGGGGCCAGGCGAACACCGGGGAGCTGTTTTTT.

This clonotype came up many times. J is TRBJ2-5 and V is TRBV7-9, with D uncertain. CDR1 and CDR2 from the germline V gene are SEHNR and FQNEAQ (reference sequence). The CDR3 spans 16 residues. Trimming stripped 3 bases from V and 3 bases from J, with 17 bases between. The CDR3 nucleotides are TGTGCCAGCAGCTTTAGAGATCCCAGCCCAGAAGAGACCCAGTACTTC. As protein: CASSFRDPSPEETQYF.

The V and J genes are TRBV4-3 and TRBJ2-7; 9 nucleotides agree with TRBD2. After removal of 2 bases from V and 2 bases from J, the junction contained 7 bases not matched to a gene. The CDR3 totals 16 residues. Germline CDR1 is LGHNA and CDR2 is YSLEER. CDR3 residues: CASSQSSSGETYEQYF. DNA for the CDR3: TGCGCCAGCAGCCAAAGCTCTAGCGGGGAAACCTACGAGCAGTACTTC.

The CDR3 loop is CSARVSGELFF. In DNA, the CDR3 is TGCAGTGCTAGGGTCTCCGGGGAGCTGTTTTTT. The rearrangement links TRBV20-1 to TRBJ2-2; D is unclear. This CDR3 has 11 amino acids. Between the trimmed V and J ends, which lost 3 bases and 6 bases, there was a span of 5 bases. Germline values: CDR1 DFQATT, CDR2 SNEGSKA (reference sequence).